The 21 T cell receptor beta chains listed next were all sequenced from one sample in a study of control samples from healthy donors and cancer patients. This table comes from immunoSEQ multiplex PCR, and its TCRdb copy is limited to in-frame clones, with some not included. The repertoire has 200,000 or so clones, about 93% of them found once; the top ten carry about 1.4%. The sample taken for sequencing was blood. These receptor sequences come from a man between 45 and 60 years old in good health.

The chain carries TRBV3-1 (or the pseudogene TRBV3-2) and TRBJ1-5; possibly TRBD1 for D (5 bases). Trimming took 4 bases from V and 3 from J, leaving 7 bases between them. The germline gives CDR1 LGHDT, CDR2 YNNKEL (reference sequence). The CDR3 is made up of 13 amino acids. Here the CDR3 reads CASSPGPNQPQHF. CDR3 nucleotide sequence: TGTGCCAGCAGCCCAGGGCCCAATCAGCCCCAGCATTTT.

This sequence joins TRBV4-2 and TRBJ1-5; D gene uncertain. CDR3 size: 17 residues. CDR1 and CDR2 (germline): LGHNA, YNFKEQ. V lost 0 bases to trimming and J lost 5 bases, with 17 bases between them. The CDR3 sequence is CASSQDGIGEGHQPQHF. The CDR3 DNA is TGTGCCAGCAGCCAAGACGGGATTGGGGAGGGTCATCAGCCCCAGCATTTT.

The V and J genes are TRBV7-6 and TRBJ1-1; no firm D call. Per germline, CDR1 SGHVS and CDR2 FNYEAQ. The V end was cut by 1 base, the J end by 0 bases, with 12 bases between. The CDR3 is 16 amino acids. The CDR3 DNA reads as TGTGCCAGCAGCTTAGAAGTGGCAGCTTTGAACACTGAAGCTTTCTTT. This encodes CASSLEVAALNTEAFF. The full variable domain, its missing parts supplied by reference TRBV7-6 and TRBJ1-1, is GAGVSQSPRYKVTKRGQDVALRCDPISGHVSLYWYRQALGQGPEFLTYFNYEAQQDKSGLPNDRFSAERPEGSISTLTIQRTEQRDSAMYRCASSLEVAALNTEAFFGQGTRLTVV.

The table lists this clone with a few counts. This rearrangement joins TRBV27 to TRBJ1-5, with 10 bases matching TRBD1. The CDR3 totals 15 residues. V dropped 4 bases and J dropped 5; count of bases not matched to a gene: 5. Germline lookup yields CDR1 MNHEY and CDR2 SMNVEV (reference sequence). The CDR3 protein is CASSSADRGDQPQHF. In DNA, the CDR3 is TGTGCCAGCAGTTCCGCGGACAGGGGGGATCAGCCCCAGCATTTT.

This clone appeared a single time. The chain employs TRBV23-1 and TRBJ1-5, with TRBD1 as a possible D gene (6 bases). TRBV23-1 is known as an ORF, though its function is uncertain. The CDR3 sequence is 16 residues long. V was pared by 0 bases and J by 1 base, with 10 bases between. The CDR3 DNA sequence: TGCGCCAGCAGTCAATCGATCAGGGGCAGCAATCAGCCCCAGCATTTT. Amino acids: CASSQSIRGSNQPQHF.

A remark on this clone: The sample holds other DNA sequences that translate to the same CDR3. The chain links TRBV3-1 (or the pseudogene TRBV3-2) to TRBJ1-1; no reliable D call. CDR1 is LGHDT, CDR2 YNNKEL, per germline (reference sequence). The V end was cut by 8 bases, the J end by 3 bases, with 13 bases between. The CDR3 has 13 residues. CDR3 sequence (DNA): TGTGCCAGCTCCTCCCCTGGGTACACTGAAGCTTTCTTT. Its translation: CASSSPGYTEAFF.

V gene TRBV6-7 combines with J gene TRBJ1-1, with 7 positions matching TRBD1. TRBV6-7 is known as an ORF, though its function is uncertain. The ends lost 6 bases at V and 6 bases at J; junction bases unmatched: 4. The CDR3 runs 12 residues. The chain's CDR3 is CASSRGSAEAFF. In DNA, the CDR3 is TGTGCCAGCAGCAGGGGGTCGGCTGAAGCTTTCTTT.

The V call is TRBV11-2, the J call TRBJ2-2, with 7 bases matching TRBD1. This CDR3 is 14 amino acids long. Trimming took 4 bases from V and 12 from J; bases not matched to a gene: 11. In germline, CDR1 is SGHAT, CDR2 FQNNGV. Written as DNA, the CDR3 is TGTGCCAGCAGCTCCGGGACAGTGGTAGGGAAGCTGTTTTTT. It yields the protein CASSSGTVVGKLFF.

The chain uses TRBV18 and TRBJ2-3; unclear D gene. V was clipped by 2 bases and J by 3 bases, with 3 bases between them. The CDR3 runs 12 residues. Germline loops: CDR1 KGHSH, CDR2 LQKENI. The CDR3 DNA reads TGTGCCAGCTCACCAGGGACAGATACGCAGTATTTT. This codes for CASSPGTDTQYF.

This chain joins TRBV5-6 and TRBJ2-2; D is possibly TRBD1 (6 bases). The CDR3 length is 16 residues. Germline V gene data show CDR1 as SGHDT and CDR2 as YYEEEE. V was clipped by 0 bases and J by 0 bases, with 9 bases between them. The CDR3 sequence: CASSLEGVTNTGELFF. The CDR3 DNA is TGTGCCAGCAGCTTGGAGGGGGTAACGAACACCGGGGAGCTGTTTTTT.

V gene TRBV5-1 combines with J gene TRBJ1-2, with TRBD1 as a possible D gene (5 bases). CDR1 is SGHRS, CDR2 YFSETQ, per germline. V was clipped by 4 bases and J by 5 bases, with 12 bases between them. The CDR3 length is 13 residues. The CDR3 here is CASSVGTAYGYTF. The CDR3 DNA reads TGCGCCAGCAGCGTCGGGACGGCATATGGCTACACCTTC.

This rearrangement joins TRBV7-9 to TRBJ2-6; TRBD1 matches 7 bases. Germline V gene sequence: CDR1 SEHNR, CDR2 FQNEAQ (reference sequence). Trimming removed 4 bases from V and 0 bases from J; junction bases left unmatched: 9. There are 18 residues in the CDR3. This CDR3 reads CASSSDKGASSGANVLTF. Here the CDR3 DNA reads TGTGCCAGCAGCTCTGACAAGGGGGCCTCCTCTGGGGCCAACGTCCTGACTTTC.

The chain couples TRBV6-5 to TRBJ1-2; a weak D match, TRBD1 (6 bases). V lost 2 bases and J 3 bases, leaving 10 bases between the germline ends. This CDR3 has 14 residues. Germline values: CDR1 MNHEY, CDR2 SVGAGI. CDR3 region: CASSYGRGHYGYTF. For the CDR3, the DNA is TGTGCCAGCAGTTACGGCAGGGGCCACTATGGCTACACCTTC.

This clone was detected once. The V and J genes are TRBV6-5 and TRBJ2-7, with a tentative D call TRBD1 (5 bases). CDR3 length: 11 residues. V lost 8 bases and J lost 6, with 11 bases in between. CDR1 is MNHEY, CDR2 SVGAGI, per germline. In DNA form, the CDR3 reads TGTGCCAGCCAGGGTTCGGGCGAGCAGTACTTC. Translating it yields CASQGSGEQYF.

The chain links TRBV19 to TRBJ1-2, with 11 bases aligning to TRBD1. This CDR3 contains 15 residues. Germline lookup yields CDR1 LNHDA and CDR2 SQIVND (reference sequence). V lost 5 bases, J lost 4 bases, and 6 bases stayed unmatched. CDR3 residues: CASSLRGQGGYGYTF. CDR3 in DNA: TGTGCCAGTAGTCTACGGGGACAGGGGGGCTATGGCTACACCTTC.

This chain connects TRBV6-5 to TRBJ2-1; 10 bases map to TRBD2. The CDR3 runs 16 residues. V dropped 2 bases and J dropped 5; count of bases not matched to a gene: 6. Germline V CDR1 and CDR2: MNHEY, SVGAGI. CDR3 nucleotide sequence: TGTGCCAGCAGTTACACCGGGACTAGCGTAGACAATGAGCAGTTCTTC. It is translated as CASSYTGTSVDNEQFF.

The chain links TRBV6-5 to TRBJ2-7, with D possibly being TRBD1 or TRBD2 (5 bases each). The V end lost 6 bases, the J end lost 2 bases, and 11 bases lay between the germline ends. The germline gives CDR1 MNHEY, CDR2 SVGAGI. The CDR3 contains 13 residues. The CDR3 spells CASRRGPAYEQYF. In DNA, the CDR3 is TGTGCCAGCAGAAGGGGACCGGCCTACGAGCAGTACTTC.

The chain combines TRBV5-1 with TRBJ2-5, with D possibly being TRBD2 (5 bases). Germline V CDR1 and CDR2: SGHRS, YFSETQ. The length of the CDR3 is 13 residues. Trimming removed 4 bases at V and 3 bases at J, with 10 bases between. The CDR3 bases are TGCGCCAGCAGCCGGGGAAGCGAAGAGACCCAGTACTTC. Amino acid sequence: CASSRGSEETQYF.

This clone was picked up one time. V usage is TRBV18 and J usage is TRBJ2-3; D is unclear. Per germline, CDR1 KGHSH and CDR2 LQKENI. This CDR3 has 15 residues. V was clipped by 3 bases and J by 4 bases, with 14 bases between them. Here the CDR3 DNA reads TGTGCCAGCTCACCTGAATCCCGAAGGGCAGATACGCAGTATTTT. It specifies CASSPESRRADTQYF.

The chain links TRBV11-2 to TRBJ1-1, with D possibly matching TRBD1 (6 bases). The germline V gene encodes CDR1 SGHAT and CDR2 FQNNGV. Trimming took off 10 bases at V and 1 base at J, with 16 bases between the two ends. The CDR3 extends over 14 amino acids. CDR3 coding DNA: TGTGCCACCAAACCGCAGGGGTCGAACACTGAAGCTTTCTTT. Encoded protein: CATKPQGSNTEAFF. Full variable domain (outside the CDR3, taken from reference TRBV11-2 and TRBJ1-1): EAGVAQSPRYKIIEKRQSVAFWCNPISGHATLYWYQQILGQGPKLLIQFQNNGVVDDSQLPKDRFSAERLKGVDSTLKIQPAKLEDSAVYLCATKPQGSNTEAFFGQGTRLTVV.

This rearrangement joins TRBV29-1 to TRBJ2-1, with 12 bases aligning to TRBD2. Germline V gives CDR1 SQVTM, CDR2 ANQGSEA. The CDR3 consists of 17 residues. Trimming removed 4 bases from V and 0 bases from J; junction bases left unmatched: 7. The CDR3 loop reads CSVGSLAGGRSYNEQFF. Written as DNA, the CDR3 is TGCAGCGTTGGGAGTCTAGCGGGGGGGCGCTCCTACAATGAGCAGTTCTTC.